The clone carrying this T cell receptor (beta chain) was seen a single time. These data belong to a study of blood T cell repertoires in COVID-19. Some clones are missing from TCRdb's copy, which holds only in-frame ones; the method was immunoSEQ multiplex PCR. The repertoire has more than 70,000 clones, around nine tenths of them found once; the top ten carry about 1.2%. CDR3 size: 14 residues. The germline gives CDR1 KGHDR, CDR2 SFDVKD. V was pared by 4 bases and J by 5 bases, with 14 bases between. Material: peripheral blood. This TCR was recovered from a man aged 80 or over with active or convalescent COVID-19. The chain is built from TRBV24-1 and TRBJ2-7; perhaps TRBD1 as D (6 bases). CDR3 bases: TGTGCCACCAGTGAGGCAGGGGAAAGCGACGAGCAGTACTTC. Amino acids: CATSEAGESDEQYF.